A single sample is the source of the 27 T cell receptor beta chains below, sequenced in a study of blood T cell repertoires in COVID-19. Sequencing was performed with immunoSEQ multiplex PCR; in TCRdb, only in-frame clones are kept and a portion is missing. The sample has 200,000 to 300,000 clones, approximately 90% seen once. Sequences were obtained from peripheral blood. The source is a man in his sixties who had recovered from COVID-19.

The V gene is TRBV29-1, the J gene TRBJ2-7; 7 nucleotides align to TRBD1. Germline lookup yields CDR1 SQVTM and CDR2 ANQGSEA. The CDR3 loop spans 12 amino acids. V was pared by 6 bases and J by 1 base, with 3 bases of the junction left unmatched. The CDR3 region is CSVRDSSYEQYF. The CDR3 bases are TGCAGCGTCAGGGACAGTTCCTACGAGCAGTACTTC.

Comments on this clone: In the same sample, other DNA sequences code for this CDR3. The gene calls are TRBV19 and TRBJ2-1; possible D gene TRBD2, 6 bases. The CDR3 loop spans 15 amino acids. Looked up from germline, CDR1 is LNHDA and CDR2 is SQIVND (reference sequence). Trimming shortened V by 3 bases and J by 0 bases, and 9 bases separated the two germline ends. The DNA of the CDR3 is TGTGCCAGTAGTATCTCGGGGGACTCCTACAATGAGCAGTTCTTC. Translating it yields CASSISGDSYNEQFF.

This chain uses TRBV18 with TRBJ1-2; no firm D call. Per germline, CDR1 KGHSH and CDR2 LQKENI. The length of the CDR3 is 14 residues. V lost 0 bases and J 7 bases, leaving 12 bases between the germline ends. The CDR3 protein is CASSPPVGLGGYTF. CDR3 DNA sequence: TGTGCCAGCTCACCACCGGTGGGCCTCGGTGGCTACACCTTC.

The V and J genes are TRBV6-6 and TRBJ1-2, with D tentatively TRBD1 (5 bases). CDR3 length: 18 amino acids. The germline CDR1 and CDR2 sequences are MNHNY and SVGAGI (reference sequence). The V gene lost 5 bases and the J gene lost 1 base, with 23 bases spanning the gap. The DNA for the CDR3 is TGTGCCAGCAGTCTCCAGTACCTGACAGACCTTTTTAACTATGGCTACACCTTC. This encodes CASSLQYLTDLFNYGYTF.

This chain uses TRBV3-1 (or the pseudogene TRBV3-2) with TRBJ2-6; 7 bases are shared with TRBD1. This CDR3 contains 15 residues. The V and J ends lost 5 bases and 2 bases, in that order; junction bases with no gene match: 3. Germline V lookup: CDR1 LGHDT, CDR2 YNNKEL (reference sequence). CDR3 sequence reads: CASSITGAGANVLTF. The CDR3 DNA follows: TGTGCCAGCAGCATAACAGGGGCTGGGGCCAACGTCCTGACTTTC.

The rearrangement joins TRBV19 to TRBJ2-1, with D perhaps matching TRBD1 (5 bases). V lost 7 bases and J 0 bases, leaving 22 bases between the germline ends. Germline V gene sequence: CDR1 LNHDA, CDR2 SQIVND (reference sequence). This CDR3 is built from 18 residues. The CDR3 nucleotides are TGTGCCAGTAATGGGCCAGGGCCCCAACGGTCCTCCTACAATGAGCAGTTCTTC. Its translation is CASNGPGPQRSSYNEQFF. Complete variable domain (other parts from reference TRBV19 and TRBJ2-1): DGGITQSPKYLFRKEGQNVTLSCEQNLNHDAMYWYRQDPGQGLRLIYYSQIVNDFQKGDIAEGYSVSREKKESFPLTVTSAQKNPTAFYLCASNGPGPQRSSYNEQFFGPGTRLTVL.

The count of this clone is one. This rearrangement joins TRBV27 to TRBJ2-1, with 10 bases that match TRBD2. Trimming cost V 4 bases and J 7 bases; bases outside gene matches: 7. The CDR3 sequence is 15 residues long. Germline V gene data show CDR1 as MNHEY and CDR2 as SMNVEV (reference sequence). The CDR3 is CASSSSGGAVNEQFF. As DNA, the CDR3 is TGTGCCAGCAGTTCCAGCGGGGGGGCCGTGAATGAGCAGTTCTTC.

The chain links TRBV6-5 to TRBJ1-2; 8 nucleotides match TRBD1. This CDR3 has 12 amino acids. After removal of 10 bases from V and 2 bases from J, the junction contained 3 bases not matched to a gene. CDR1 is MNHEY and CDR2 is SVGAGI in the germline V gene. The CDR3, as DNA: TGTGCCACGCAGGGGGCCAACTATGGCTACACCTTC. The encoded protein is CATQGANYGYTF.

This clone was seen many times. CDR3 nucleotide sequence: TGTGCCAGCAGCCAAGAACAGCCGATTACCGGGGAGCTGTTTTTT. Residues: CASSQEQPITGELFF. The J gene is TRBJ2-2, the V gene TRBV3-1 (or the pseudogene TRBV3-2), with unresolved D. V lost 0 bases and J 5 bases, leaving 10 bases between the germline ends. The CDR3 covers 15 residues. Looked up from germline, CDR1 is LGHDT and CDR2 is YNNKEL (reference sequence).

The chain is built from TRBV5-1 and TRBJ2-3; 9 nucleotides align to TRBD2. The length of the CDR3 is 16 residues. With 4 bases clipped from V and 2 bases from J, the junction kept 8 bases outside the gene matches. CDR1 SGHRS and CDR2 YFSETQ come from the germline V gene. CDR3: CASSDGTSQTTDTQYF. The DNA of the CDR3 is TGCGCCAGCAGCGACGGGACTAGCCAAACCACAGATACGCAGTATTTT.

V is TRBV5-1 and J is TRBJ2-3, with 7 bases matching TRBD1. J lost 1 base, V lost 5 bases, and 4 bases had no gene match. Germline CDR1 reads SGHRS; CDR2 reads YFSETQ. This CDR3 spans 14 amino acids. CDR3 sequence: CASRQGSGTDTQYF. The CDR3 nucleotides read TGCGCCAGCAGACAGGGGAGCGGCACAGATACGCAGTATTTT. The variable domain in full, completed from reference TRBV5-1 and TRBJ2-3, reads KAGVTQTPRYLIKTRGQQVTLSCSPISGHRSVSWYQQTPGQGLQFLFEYFSETQRNKGNFPGRFSGRQFSNSRSEMNVSTLELGDSALYLCASRQGSGTDTQYFGPGTRLTVL.

This chain links TRBV4-2 with TRBJ2-1; 10 bases fit TRBD1. J lost 9 bases, V lost 3 bases, and 26 bases had no gene match. CDR3 length equals 21 residues. Germline CDR1 is LGHNA and CDR2 is YNFKEQ. The CDR3 here is CASSQGSVSFHGTGARIEQFF. CDR3 sequence (DNA): TGTGCCAGCAGCCAGGGGAGCGTAAGTTTTCATGGGACAGGGGCTCGGATTGAGCAGTTCTTC.

This chain links TRBV12-2 with TRBJ2-5; the D call in the table, TRBD2, was not verified against the DNA. TRBV12-2 is a known pseudogene. The CDR3 has 15 residues. The CDR3 DNA reads TGTGCAAGTCGCTTAGCCCCCGCTCCCGGAGAGACCCAGTACTTC. Translated, it gives CASRLAPAPGETQYF.

The chain employs TRBV21-1 and TRBJ2-5; no DNA check was done on the table's D call, TRBD1. TRBV21-1 is given as a pseudogene. This CDR3 is built from 14 residues. In DNA, the CDR3 is TGTGCCAGCAGCAAAGGGGACAGGCAAGAGACCCAGTACTTC. Amino acids: CASSKGDRQETQYF.

This chain links TRBV7-2 with TRBJ2-4; TRBD2 matches at 11 bases. V lost 5 bases, J lost 7 bases, and 13 bases stayed unmatched. CDR3 length: 17 amino acids. CDR1 and CDR2 from the germline V gene are SGHTA and FQGNSA. The CDR3 reads CASSPSSGGMSRNIQYF. In DNA form, the CDR3 reads TGTGCCAGCAGCCCCTCTAGCGGGGGGATGTCGAGGAACATTCAGTACTTC.

This chain joins TRBV18 and TRBJ2-7; 12 bases fit TRBD1. CDR3 length equals 15 residues. The germline CDR1 and CDR2 sequences are KGHSH and LQKENI. V was clipped by 3 bases and J by 4 bases; unmatched bases: 4. The CDR3 is CASSPRDRGPYEQYV. The CDR3 nucleotides are TGTGCCAGCTCACCCCGGGACAGGGGGCCTTACGAGCAGTACGTC.

The chain combines TRBV28 with TRBJ2-7; TRBD2 aligns across 10 bases. This CDR3 has 15 amino acids. Germline lookup yields CDR1 MDHEN and CDR2 SYDVKM. The V segment lost 5 bases and the J segment 2 bases; nucleotides outside the gene matches: 6. CDR3 residues: CASSAPLAGAYEQYV. DNA of the CDR3: TGTGCCAGCAGTGCCCCCCTAGCGGGGGCCTACGAGCAGTACGTC.

The J gene is TRBJ1-6, the V gene TRBV9; D unresolved. Trimming left V 0 bases short and J 4 bases short, with 11 bases between. Germline loops: CDR1 SGDLS, CDR2 YYNGEE. The CDR3 covers 16 residues. CDR3 DNA: TGTGCCAGCAGCGTAGGTGAGCGGGCATATAATTCACCCCTCCACTTT. Amino acid sequence: CASSVGERAYNSPLHF. The full variable domain, completed using reference TRBV9 and TRBJ1-6, is DSGVTQTPKHLITATGQRVTLRCSPRSGDLSVYWYQQSLDQGLQFLIQYYNGEERAKGNILERFSAQQFPDLHSELNLSSLELGDSALYFCASSVGERAYNSPLHFGNGTRLTVT.

The chain couples TRBV5-5 to TRBJ1-5, with 7 bases identical to TRBD1. The CDR3 is 16 amino acids. Germline assignment: CDR1 SGHKS and CDR2 YYEKEE (reference sequence). With 6 bases clipped from V and 1 base from J, the junction kept 10 bases outside the gene matches. CDR3 nucleotide sequence: TGTGCCAGCACTCTGGAGGGGGCGCGGAGCAATCAGCCCCAGCATTTT. Amino acids: CASTLEGARSNQPQHF.

The chain uses TRBV27 and TRBJ2-4, with 9 bases aligning to TRBD1. The CDR3 sequence is 20 residues long. Germline loops: CDR1 MNHEY, CDR2 SMNVEV (reference sequence). V shed 7 bases and J 0 bases; nucleotides not matched to a gene: 19. CDR3 DNA: TGTGCCAGCAAACCTCGACCGGGACAGGGTACTTTCGTAGCCAAAAACATTCAGTACTTC. This gives the protein CASKPRPGQGTFVAKNIQYF.

The chain recombines TRBV18 with TRBJ2-3; tentative D call: TRBD1 (5 bases). CDR1 KGHSH and CDR2 LQKENI come from the germline V gene. CDR3 length: 15 residues. Trimming left V 2 bases short and J 4 bases short, with 13 bases between. CDR3 in amino acids: CASSPRGIWPDTQYF. CDR3 DNA: TGTGCCAGCTCACCAAGGGGTATCTGGCCAGATACGCAGTATTTT.

The V and J genes are TRBV10-3 and TRBJ2-7, with D perhaps matching TRBD1 (5 bases). CDR1 and CDR2 (germline): ENHRY, SYGVKD. V lost 6 bases to trimming and J lost 2 bases, with 17 bases between them. This CDR3 spans 15 amino acids. CDR3 region: CAISPTNKDTYEQYV. For the CDR3, the DNA is TGTGCCATCAGCCCGACGAACAAGGACACCTACGAGCAGTACGTC.

The chain joins TRBV3-1 (or the pseudogene TRBV3-2) to TRBJ2-1; a possible D gene is TRBD2 (5 bases). CDR1 and CDR2 (germline): LGHDT, YNNKEL (reference sequence). Trimming left V 4 bases short and J 9 bases short, with 13 bases between. CDR3 length: 13 residues. The CDR3 nucleotides read TGTGCCAGCAGCCCCCATACTAGTTCTGAGCAGTTCTTC. This sequence encodes CASSPHTSSEQFF.

The chain carries TRBV2 and TRBJ2-7, with 8 nucleotides matching TRBD2. V was pared by 7 bases and J by 6 bases, with 5 bases of the junction left unmatched. The CDR3 runs 12 residues. Germline CDR1 reads SNHLY; CDR2 reads FYNNEI. The CDR3 coding sequence is TGTGCCAGCACATTTGCGGGGGGCGAGCAGTACTTC. Translation gives CASTFAGGEQYF.

The V call is TRBV19, the J call TRBJ1-5, with 8 bases lining up with TRBD1. The germline V gene has CDR1 LNHDA and CDR2 SQIVND (reference sequence). The trim removed 3 bases at V and 4 bases at J, leaving 14 bases unmatched. The CDR3 is 18 residues long. CDR3 nucleotide sequence: TGTGCCAGTAGTATGTTTCGTTTCTCCGGACAGGGAAATCAGCCCCAGCATTTT. This gives the protein CASSMFRFSGQGNQPQHF.

V usage is TRBV6-1 and J usage is TRBJ2-7, with D perhaps TRBD1 (5 bases). V lost 2 bases and J 2 bases, leaving 10 bases between the germline ends. Germline loops: CDR1 MNHNS, CDR2 SASEGT. This CDR3 is 14 amino acids long. The CDR3 DNA sequence: TGTGCCAGCAGTGAACTACAGGCAACCTACGAGCAGTACTTC. It translates to CASSELQATYEQYF.

This clone was observed a handful of times. CDR3 nucleotides: TGTGCCAGTAGTAACGGAAACTCAGGCGCAGATACGCAGTATTTT. Its translation is CASSNGNSGADTQYF. The V gene is TRBV19, the J gene TRBJ2-3; the D is unclear. The CDR3 runs to 15 residues. Germline V gene data show CDR1 as LNHDA and CDR2 as SQIVND (reference sequence). V was clipped by 4 bases and J by 4 bases, with 15 bases between them. Looking up the rest from reference TRBV19 and TRBJ2-3 gives the full variable domain: DGGITQSPKYLFRKEGQNVTLSCEQNLNHDAMYWYRQDPGQGLRLIYYSQIVNDFQKGDIAEGYSVSREKKESFPLTVTSAQKNPTAFYLCASSNGNSGADTQYFGPGTRLTVL.